These 31 T cell receptor beta chains were all obtained from the same sample, sequenced in a study of long-term antiretroviral therapy in people with HIV. It was version v3.0 of the immunoSEQ assay that was run at survey level. The assay was immunoSEQ multiplex PCR, and TCRdb's table has in-frame clones only and misses some. Of about 22,000 clones in the sample, about nine tenths were seen once. Sequenced here: unsorted PBMCs, sampled 1.8 years before starting antiretroviral therapy. The receptors originated from a woman in her 30s with HIV.

The CDR3 sequence: CASTIVGGYSNQPQHF. The CDR3 DNA reads TGTGCCAGCACCATTGTGGGGGGATATAGCAATCAGCCCCAGCATTTT. This chain uses TRBV5-8 with TRBJ1-5; D perhaps matches TRBD1 (5 bases). The CDR3 consists of 16 residues. Trimming took off 6 bases at V and 0 bases at J, with 16 bases between the two ends. CDR1 is SGHTS, CDR2 YDEGEE, per germline.

This chain links TRBV29-1 with TRBJ2-7; 8 bases agree with TRBD1. The CDR3 runs to 12 residues. Germline CDR1 SQVTM, CDR2 ANQGSEA. V gave up 4 bases and J gave up 7 bases; unmatched junction bases: 6. The DNA for the CDR3 is TGCAGCGTTGGCGACAGGGGATATGAGCAGTACGTC. This translates into CSVGDRGYEQYV.

V is TRBV7-2 and J is TRBJ1-2; 10 bases line up with TRBD1. Germline assignment: CDR1 SGHTA and CDR2 FQGNSA. The CDR3 covers 15 residues. Trimming took 3 bases from V and 3 from J; bases not matched to a gene: 4. The CDR3 DNA is TGTGCCAGCAGCTTCGGGACAGGGGCTCACTATGGCTACACCTTC. Protein sequence: CASSFGTGAHYGYTF.

The gene calls are TRBV7-9 and TRBJ2-5, with 11 bases that match TRBD2. This CDR3 is built from 15 residues. Germline loops: CDR1 SEHNR, CDR2 FQNEAQ (reference sequence). V shed 5 bases, J shed 4 bases, and the junction held 6 bases outside the gene matches. The CDR3 is CASSNSGGARETQYF. The CDR3 DNA sequence: TGTGCCAGCAGCAATAGCGGGGGGGCCCGAGAGACCCAGTACTTC. The whole variable domain, filled in from reference TRBV7-9 and TRBJ2-5, reads DTGVSQNPRHKITKRGQNVTFRCDPISEHNRLYWYRQTLGQGPEFLTYFQNEAQLEKSRLLSDRFSAERPKGSFSTLEIQRTEQGDSAMYLCASSNSGGARETQYFGPGTRLLVL.

The chain couples TRBV7-9 to TRBJ1-1; D remains unclear. The CDR3 is made up of 11 amino acids. The germline V gene has CDR1 SEHNR and CDR2 FQNEAQ (reference sequence). The V gene lost 2 bases and the J gene lost 10 bases, with 8 bases spanning the gap. The CDR3: CASSLMGGAFF. CDR3 coding DNA: TGTGCCAGCAGCTTAATGGGTGGAGCTTTCTTT.

This chain connects TRBV5-1 to TRBJ2-2, with a tentative D call TRBD2 (6 bases). The V end lost 0 bases, the J end lost 5 bases, and 14 bases lay between the germline ends. The CDR3 sequence is 16 residues long. Looked up from germline, CDR1 is SGHRS and CDR2 is YFSETQ. CDR3 loop: CASSLAGVRETGELFF. CDR3 DNA sequence: TGCGCCAGCAGCTTGGCGGGGGTACGGGAGACCGGGGAGCTGTTTTTT.

CDR3 sequence (DNA): TGTGCCAGCAGTTTAATTGCGGGCTCCGGGGAGCTGTTTTTT. Encoded protein: CASSLIAGSGELFF. V usage is TRBV27 and J usage is TRBJ2-2, with D possibly matching TRBD2 (5 bases). The CDR3 is 14 residues long. Germline loops: CDR1 MNHEY, CDR2 SMNVEV (reference sequence). Trimming took 2 bases from V and 6 from J, leaving 10 bases between them.

By sample fraction, this clone is medium-sized (0.01 to 0.1%). CDR3 sequence reads: CASSRDSFLSNQPQHF. CDR3 in DNA: TGTGCCAGCAGTCGGGACAGTTTCTTAAGCAATCAGCCCCAGCATTTT. V gene TRBV28 combines with J gene TRBJ1-5; 7 bases align to TRBD1. J was trimmed by 1 base and V by 5 bases; bases with no gene match: 8. The CDR3 extends over 16 amino acids. Germline CDR1 and CDR2: MDHEN and SYDVKM.

The chain has TRBV18 and TRBJ2-2, with 12 bases that match TRBD1. The CDR3 consists of 15 residues. J lost 6 bases, V lost 3 bases, and 2 bases had no gene match. Per the germline V gene, CDR1 is KGHSH and CDR2 is LQKENI. The CDR3 is CASSPGQGASGELFF. CDR3 coding DNA: TGTGCCAGCTCACCGGGACAGGGGGCGTCCGGGGAGCTGTTTTTT.

The rearrangement links TRBV6-1 to TRBJ1-1; perhaps TRBD1 as D (5 bases). The CDR3 has 14 residues. The V gene lost 8 bases and the J gene lost 1 base, with 14 bases spanning the gap. The germline V gene has CDR1 MNHNS and CDR2 SASEGT. CDR3 nucleotide sequence: TGTGCCAGCTTTGGGGGGGGGTGGAACACTGAAGCTTTCTTT. It is translated as CASFGGGWNTEAFF.

The chain joins TRBV5-1 to TRBJ2-1, with 8 nucleotides matching TRBD2. The CDR3 contains 15 residues. Germline CDR1 is SGHRS and CDR2 is YFSETQ. Germline trimming cut 5 bases from V and 4 bases from J; bases unmatched to any gene: 8. CDR3 nucleotide sequence: TGCGCCAGCAGTAACGGGGGGGCGCAATACAATGAGCAGTTCTTC. Translated: CASSNGGAQYNEQFF.

The V and J genes are TRBV10-2 and TRBJ2-1; unclear D gene. Trimming took off 6 bases at V and 4 bases at J, with 19 bases between the two ends. CDR3 size: 16 residues. CDR1 WSHSY and CDR2 SAAADI come from the germline V gene. The CDR3 nucleotides read TGCGCCAGCAGACCTGGACGGACGACGTCTTACAATGAGCAGTTCTTC. This translates into CASRPGRTTSYNEQFF.

This clone was seen only once. The chain carries TRBV7-8 and TRBJ2-1; 11 bases align to TRBD2. The J segment lost 3 bases and the V segment lost 4 bases, leaving 5 bases of the junction unmatched. Per germline, CDR1 SGHVS and CDR2 FQNEAQ. The CDR3 is 16 amino acids. The CDR3 coding sequence is TGTGCCAGCAGCTCGACTCTAGCGGGGGGCTACAATGAGCAGTTCTTC. It is translated as CASSSTLAGGYNEQFF.

About this clone itself: At one end the junction does not follow the germline gene, possibly because of a read error. V is TRBV29-1 and J is TRBJ2-6, with no clear D. Per germline, CDR1 SQVTM and CDR2 ANQGSEA. The CDR3 loop spans 15 amino acids. CDR3 in amino acids: CSLEEWSSGANVLTF. The CDR3 DNA is TGCAGCCTTGAGGAGTGGTCCTCTGGGGCCAACGTCCTGACTTTC.

The V call is TRBV7-9, the J call TRBJ2-7; 8 bases are a match to TRBD1. This CDR3 contains 15 residues. The germline V gene encodes CDR1 SEHNR and CDR2 FQNEAQ (reference sequence). Germline trimming cut 3 bases from V and 5 bases from J; bases unmatched to any gene: 9. CDR3 sequence reads: CASSFRDRGTHEQYF. In DNA, the CDR3 is TGTGCCAGCAGCTTTCGCGACAGGGGTACCCACGAGCAGTACTTC.

The rearrangement joins TRBV30 to TRBJ2-3, with TRBD2 identical over 7 bases. The junction had 3 bases not matched to a gene; V was cut back by 0 bases and J by 0 bases. Germline-derived CDR1 and CDR2 are GTSNPN and SVGIG (reference sequence). The CDR3 consists of 15 residues. The CDR3 sequence: CAWSVRAGSTDTQYF. The CDR3 nucleotides are TGTGCCTGGAGTGTACGAGCGGGGAGCACAGATACGCAGTATTTT.

This clone was seen only once. V and J are TRBV19 and TRBJ1-1; 8 bases line up with TRBD1. V was clipped by 6 bases and J by 0 bases; unmatched bases: 6. CDR3 length equals 15 residues. Looked up from germline, CDR1 is LNHDA and CDR2 is SQIVND (reference sequence). The CDR3 DNA follows: TGTGCCAGTAGGGCGGGACAGGAAATGAACACTGAAGCTTTCTTT. It is translated as CASRAGQEMNTEAFF.

This clone was counted a single time. The rearrangement joins TRBV5-6 to TRBJ1-2; 7 bases match TRBD1. Germline lookup yields CDR1 SGHDT and CDR2 YYEEEE. This CDR3 region has 13 residues. The trim removed 5 bases at V and 4 bases at J, leaving 5 bases unmatched. CDR3 in DNA: TGTGCCAGCAGTCGGACAGGCACCTATGGCTACACCTTC. This codes for CASSRTGTYGYTF.

J is TRBJ1-5 and V is TRBV2; D unclear. The CDR3 covers 12 residues. Germline V lookup: CDR1 SNHLY, CDR2 FYNNEI. V lost 6 bases and J lost 4, with 7 bases in between. In DNA form, the CDR3 reads TGTGCCAGCAGAGGAGAAAATCAGCCCCAGCATTTT. This gives the protein CASRGENQPQHF.

The V gene is TRBV11-2, the J gene TRBJ1-2; D is ambiguous. The germline CDR1 and CDR2 sequences are SGHAT and FQNNGV. Deletions cut 7 bases from V and 2 bases from J, with 17 bases between. The CDR3 sequence is 15 residues long. CDR3 region: CASMPRRSANYGYTF. CDR3 coding DNA: TGTGCCAGCATGCCCCGCAGGAGTGCGAACTATGGCTACACCTTC.

V usage is TRBV5-1 and J usage is TRBJ1-2; TRBD1 agrees at 8 bases. Germline CDR1 SGHRS, CDR2 YFSETQ. The V and J ends lost 4 bases and 6 bases, in that order; junction bases with no gene match: 11. CDR3 length equals 15 residues. Written as DNA, the CDR3 is TGCGCCAGCAGCCCGGCCGCAGGGGGCATCGATGGCTACACCTTC. Encoded protein: CASSPAAGGIDGYTF. Complete variable domain (other parts from reference TRBV5-1 and TRBJ1-2): KAGVTQTPRYLIKTRGQQVTLSCSPISGHRSVSWYQQTPGQGLQFLFEYFSETQRNKGNFPGRFSGRQFSNSRSEMNVSTLELGDSALYLCASSPAAGGIDGYTFGSGTRLTVV.

In its sample, this clone was seen a few times. The gene calls are TRBV2 and TRBJ1-2; no clear D. The CDR3 has 14 amino acids. V lost 10 bases to trimming and J lost 6 bases, with 21 bases between them. CDR1 is SNHLY, CDR2 FYNNEI, per germline. The CDR3 DNA reads as TGTGCCATCGAGGCCCGACAAGGAAGCCATGGCTACACCTTC. It is translated as CAIEARQGSHGYTF.

The V gene is TRBV14, the J gene TRBJ2-1; D unclear. CDR3 length: 13 amino acids. V lost 2 bases and J lost 5, with 7 bases in between. From germline, CDR1 is SGHDN and CDR2 FVKESK. Here the CDR3 reads CASSQMSDNEQFF. CDR3 nucleotides: TGTGCCAGCAGCCAAATGTCAGACAATGAGCAGTTCTTC.

The chain couples TRBV7-9 to TRBJ2-3; D might be TRBD1 or TRBD2, each matching 5 bases. V was pared by 8 bases and J by 2 bases, with 14 bases between. CDR3 size: 14 residues. Germline V gives CDR1 SEHNR, CDR2 FQNEAQ (reference sequence). CDR3 sequence: CASVGTPYTDTQYF. CDR3 bases: TGTGCCAGCGTCGGGACGCCTTACACAGATACGCAGTATTTT.

V is TRBV15 and J is TRBJ1-2; D uncertain. Trimming took off 5 bases at V and 6 bases at J, with 13 bases between the two ends. The CDR3 has 13 amino acids. Germline CDR1 and CDR2: LNHNV and YYDKDF (reference sequence). Written as DNA, the CDR3 is TGTGCCACCAGCGGGTCTGGGGAAGATGGCTACACCTTC. It specifies CATSGSGEDGYTF.

The chain couples TRBV9 to TRBJ2-5; unclear D gene. V was shortened by 2 bases and J by 1 base, with 18 bases between the two germline ends. The CDR3 has 17 amino acids. Germline V CDR1 and CDR2: SGDLS, YYNGEE. CDR3 DNA sequence: TGTGCCAGCAGCGTTGGTAAAAATCTAGGGCTCCAAGAGACCCAGTACTTC. Its translation: CASSVGKNLGLQETQYF. The full variable domain, in which reference TRBV9 and TRBJ2-5 provide the parts outside the CDR3, is DSGVTQTPKHLITATGQRVTLRCSPRSGDLSVYWYQQSLDQGLQFLIQYYNGEERAKGNILERFSAQQFPDLHSELNLSSLELGDSALYFCASSVGKNLGLQETQYFGPGTRLLVL.

This chain connects TRBV11-2 to TRBJ2-7; no clear D. The CDR3 sequence is 12 residues long. Germline V gene lookup returns CDR1 SGHAT and CDR2 FQNNGV. V shed 2 bases and J shed 2 bases, with 4 bases lying between them. CDR3 sequence: CASSLNPYEQYV. In DNA form, the CDR3 reads TGTGCCAGCAGCTTAAACCCCTACGAGCAGTACGTC.

The V and J genes are TRBV18 and TRBJ1-2; 8 bases match TRBD1. The CDR3 covers 14 residues. Germline CDR1 and CDR2: KGHSH and LQKENI. Germline trimming cut 3 bases from V and 8 bases from J; bases unmatched to any gene: 8. The CDR3 DNA reads as TGTGCCAGCTCACCGGCAGGGGGCGCGAGCGGCTACACCTTC. Translated, it gives CASSPAGGASGYTF.

V and J are TRBV7-3 and TRBJ1-1; D is uncertain. This CDR3 region has 13 residues. The V and J ends lost 4 bases and 1 base respectively, with 7 bases between them. Germline assignment: CDR1 SGHTA and CDR2 FQGTGA. CDR3 bases: TGTGCCAGCAGCTCCTCCGGGAACACTGAAGCTTTCTTT. It codes for CASSSSGNTEAFF. The full variable domain, its missing parts supplied by reference TRBV7-3 and TRBJ1-1, is GAGVSQTPSNKVTEKGKYVELRCDPISGHTALYWYRQSLGQGPEFLIYFQGTGAADDSGLPNDRFFAVRPEGSVSTLKIQRTERGDSAVYLCASSSSGNTEAFFGQGTRLTVV.

This chain links TRBV7-9 with TRBJ2-6; no reliable D call. CDR3 length: 10 residues. V was clipped by 8 bases and J by 12 bases, with 8 bases between them. CDR1 and CDR2 (germline): SEHNR, FQNEAQ (reference sequence). The CDR3 nucleotides are TGTGCCAGCGGCCAGGTCGTCCTGACTTTC. This codes for CASGQVVLTF.

This chain joins TRBV12-5 and TRBJ1-2; the D gene is possibly TRBD1 (5 bases). Trimming pared 0 bases from V and 6 bases from J, leaving 11 bases between. CDR3 length equals 14 residues. The germline V gene encodes CDR1 LGHNT and CDR2 FRNRAP. Here the CDR3 DNA reads TGTGCTAGTGGTTTGGTAAGCAGGGATCATGGCTACACCTTC. Protein: CASGLVSRDHGYTF.